This is a list of T cell receptor beta chains from one sample in a study of human T cells and chemical hapten exposure. TCRdb redid the calling of the RACE reads with MiXCR, one entry per CDR3 protein. The sample consists of more than 300,000 distinct CDR3 sequences, roughly 5% of them appearing once. The source was whole blood, collected in connection with sensitization to the hapten diphenylcyclopropenone (DPC). All receptors come from a woman between 45 and 65 years old with alopecia areata. Some clones in this sample may be carry-over from other donors' samples. CDR3s leave out the opening cysteine and the closing phenylalanine or tryptophan.

TRBJ2-7	TRBV4-1	ASSQAGMSSYEQY
TRBJ2-4	TRBV28	ASRFWGAENIQY
TRBJ1-5	TRBV6-1	ASSEVVGENQPQH
TRBJ1-3	TRBV7-2	ASSLQAHGNTIY
TRBJ1-1	TRBV7-6	ASSMTGGLTEAF
TRBJ1-1	TRBV10-3	AISESGQGHTEAF
TRBJ1-2	TRBV5-1	ASSPSPTNYGYT
TRBJ2-1	TRBV6-1	ASTVGTGGKRRSSYNEQF
TRBJ2-2	TRBV7-6	ASSLRLPTGELF
TRBJ2-7	TRBV5-6	ASSLGRSLEQY
TRBJ1-4	TRBV10-3	AISGGQDEKLF
TRBJ2-1	TRBV12-3/TRBV12-4	ASSFAPSSYNEQF
TRBJ2-3	TRBV13	ASSLQRYTQY
TRBJ2-3	TRBV25-1	ASSGRGGTDTQY
TRBJ2-6	TRBV2	ASRTGVGANVLT
TRBJ2-1	TRBV7-3	ASSRGSGTGLSEQF
TRBJ2-7	TRBV6-5	ASSSGQGRRY
TRBJ1-6	TRBV18	ASSPSDRDSPLH
TRBJ2-3	TRBV20-1	SASARSRREFTDTQY
TRBJ1-2	TRBV12-3/TRBV12-4	ASSFAGGNGYT
TRBJ2-2	TRBV6-5	ASRQSNRAGELF
TRBJ2-7	TRBV20-1	SASVPYEQY
TRBJ1-5	TRBV29-1	SVGTGNNQPQH
TRBJ2-7	TRBV12-3/TRBV12-4	ASSFYGPYEQY
TRBJ2-1	TRBV7-2	ASSLDSQPFNEQF
TRBJ2-6	TRBV12-2	ASRLGWGPGPSSSGANVLT
TRBJ2-7	TRBV20-1	SARGLVLTEQY
TRBJ2-7	TRBV6-5	ASSYSSAKPSYEQY
TRBJ2-3	TRBV7-8	ASSLAPTSFSTDTQY
TRBJ2-6	TRBV10-3	AISELRGERSGANVLT
TRBJ2-1	TRBV7-2	ASSSRGANYNEQF
TRBJ1-6	TRBV7-6	ASSLSGNKSPLH
TRBJ2-3	TRBV4-1	ASSQHPSGRSTDTQY
TRBJ2-1	TRBV9	ASSVALYPGEQF
TRBJ1-1	TRBV12-3/TRBV12-4	ASSTGPGAF
TRBJ2-3	TRBV9	ASSVEAGGDTDTQY
TRBJ1-1	TRBV6-1	ASSEAWDTEAF
TRBJ1-1	TRBV28	ASSLPAGTSSEAF
TRBJ2-4	TRBV6-2/TRBV6-3	ASSYSFLIAKNIQY
TRBJ1-2	TRBV27	ASSLSDGINYGYT
TRBJ1-5	TRBV7-8	ASSLDQPGLNQPQH
TRBJ2-1	TRBV12-3/TRBV12-4	ASSLRTGGNEQF
TRBJ2-3	TRBV7-2	ASSLAGGWDTQY
TRBJ2-3	TRBV5-1	ASSLASGGALGPDTQY
TRBJ2-2	TRBV3-1	ATRDVNTGELF
TRBJ2-3	TRBV9	ASGQGSGSTDTQY
TRBJ1-6	TRBV7-9	ASSSKPGQGYRSPLH
TRBJ2-7	TRBV2	ASSELGSRQY
TRBJ2-6	TRBV6-5	ASLGGSLSGANVLT